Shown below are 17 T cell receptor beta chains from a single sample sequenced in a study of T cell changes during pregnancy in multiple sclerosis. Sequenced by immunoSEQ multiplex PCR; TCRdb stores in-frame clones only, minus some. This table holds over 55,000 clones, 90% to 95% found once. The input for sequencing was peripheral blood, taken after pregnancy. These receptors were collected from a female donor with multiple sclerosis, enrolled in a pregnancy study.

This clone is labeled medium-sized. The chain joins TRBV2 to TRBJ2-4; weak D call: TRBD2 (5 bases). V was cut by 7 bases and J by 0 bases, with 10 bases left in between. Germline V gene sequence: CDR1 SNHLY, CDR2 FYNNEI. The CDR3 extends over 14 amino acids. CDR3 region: CASKEALAKNIQYF. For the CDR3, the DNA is TGTGCCAGCAAGGAGGCCCTAGCCAAAAACATTCAGTACTTC.

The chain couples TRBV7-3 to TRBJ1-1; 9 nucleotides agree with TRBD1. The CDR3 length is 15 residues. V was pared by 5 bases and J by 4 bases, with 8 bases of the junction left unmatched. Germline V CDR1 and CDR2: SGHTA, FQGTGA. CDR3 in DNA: TGTGCCAGCAGCAACACCGGGACAGGGCCCACTGAAGCTTTCTTT. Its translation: CASSNTGTGPTEAFF.

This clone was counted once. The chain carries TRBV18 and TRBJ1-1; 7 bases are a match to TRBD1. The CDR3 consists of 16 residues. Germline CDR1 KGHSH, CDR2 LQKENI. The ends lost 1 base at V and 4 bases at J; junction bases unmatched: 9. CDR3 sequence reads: CASSPLEGALGTEAFF. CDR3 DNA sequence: TGTGCCAGCTCACCACTCGAGGGGGCTCTAGGCACTGAAGCTTTCTTT.

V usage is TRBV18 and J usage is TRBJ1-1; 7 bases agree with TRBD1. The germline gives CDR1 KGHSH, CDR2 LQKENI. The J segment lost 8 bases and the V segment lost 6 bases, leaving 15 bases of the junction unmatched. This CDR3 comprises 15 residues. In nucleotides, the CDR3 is TGTGCCAGCTCGCTCGCGACAGGGCCTGCTGGGGAAGCTTTCTTT. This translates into CASSLATGPAGEAFF.

The CDR3 nucleotides are TGTGCCAGCAGTTTAGGGACAGGGAAGTACGAGCAGTACTTC. This sequence encodes CASSLGTGKYEQYF. The chain links TRBV27 to TRBJ2-7; 9 nucleotides align to TRBD1. The CDR3 has 14 amino acids. Germline V gene sequence: CDR1 MNHEY, CDR2 SMNVEV (reference sequence). V lost 2 bases and J lost 4; bases outside the gene matches: 3.

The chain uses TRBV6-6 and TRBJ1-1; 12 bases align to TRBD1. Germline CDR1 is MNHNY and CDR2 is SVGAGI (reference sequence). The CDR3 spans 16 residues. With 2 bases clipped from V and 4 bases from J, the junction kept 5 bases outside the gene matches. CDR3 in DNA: TGTGCCAGCAGTTACGGGACAGGGGGCCCGGGCACTGAAGCTTTCTTT. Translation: CASSYGTGGPGTEAFF.

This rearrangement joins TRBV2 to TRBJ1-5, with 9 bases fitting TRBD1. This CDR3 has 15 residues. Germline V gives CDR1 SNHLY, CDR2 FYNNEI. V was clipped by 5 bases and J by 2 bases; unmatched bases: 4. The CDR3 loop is CASSQQGAGNQPQHF. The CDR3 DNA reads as TGTGCCAGCAGTCAACAGGGGGCAGGCAATCAGCCCCAGCATTTT.

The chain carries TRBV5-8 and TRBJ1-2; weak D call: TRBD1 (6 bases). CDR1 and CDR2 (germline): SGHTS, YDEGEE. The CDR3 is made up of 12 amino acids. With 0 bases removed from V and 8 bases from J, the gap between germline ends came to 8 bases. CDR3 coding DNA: TGTGCCAGCAGCTTGGGGGGGCGCGGCTACACCTTC. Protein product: CASSLGGRGYTF.

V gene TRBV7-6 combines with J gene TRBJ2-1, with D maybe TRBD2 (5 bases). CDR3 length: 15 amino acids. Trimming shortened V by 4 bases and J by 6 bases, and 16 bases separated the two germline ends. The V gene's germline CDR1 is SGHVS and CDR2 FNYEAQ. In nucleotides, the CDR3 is TGTGCCAGCAGCTGGGGTAGCGAACCTCGCAATGAGCAGTTCTTC. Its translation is CASSWGSEPRNEQFF.

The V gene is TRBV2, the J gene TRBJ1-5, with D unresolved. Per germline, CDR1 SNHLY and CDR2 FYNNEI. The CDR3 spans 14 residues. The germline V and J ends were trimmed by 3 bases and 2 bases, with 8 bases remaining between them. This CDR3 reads CASSERVGNQPQHF. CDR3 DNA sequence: TGTGCCAGCAGTGAGAGGGTAGGCAATCAGCCCCAGCATTTT.

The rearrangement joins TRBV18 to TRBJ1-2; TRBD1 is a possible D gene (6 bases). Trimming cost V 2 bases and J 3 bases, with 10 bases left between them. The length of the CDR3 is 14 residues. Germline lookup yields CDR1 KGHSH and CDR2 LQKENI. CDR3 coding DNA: TGTGCCAGCTCACCAACCGGACAGTACTATGGCTACACCTTC. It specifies CASSPTGQYYGYTF.

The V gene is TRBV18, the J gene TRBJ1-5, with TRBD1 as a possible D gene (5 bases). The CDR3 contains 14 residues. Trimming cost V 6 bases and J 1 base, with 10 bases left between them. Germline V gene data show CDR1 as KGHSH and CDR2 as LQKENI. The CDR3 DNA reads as TGTGCCAGCTCGAAACAGGAGAGCAATCAGCCCCAGCATTTT. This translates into CASSKQESNQPQHF.

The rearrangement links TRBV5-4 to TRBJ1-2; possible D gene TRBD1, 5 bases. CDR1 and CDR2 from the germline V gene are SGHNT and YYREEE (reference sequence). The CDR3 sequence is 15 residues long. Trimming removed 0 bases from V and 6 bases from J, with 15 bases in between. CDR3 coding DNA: TGTGCCAGCAGCTTGGAAGGGCTGGAAGGGGATGGCTACACCTTC. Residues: CASSLEGLEGDGYTF.

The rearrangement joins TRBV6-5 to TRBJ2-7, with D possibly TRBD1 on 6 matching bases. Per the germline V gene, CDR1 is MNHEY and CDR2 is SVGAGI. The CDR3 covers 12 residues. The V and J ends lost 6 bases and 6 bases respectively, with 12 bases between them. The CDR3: CASRDQGFEQYF. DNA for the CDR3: TGTGCCAGCAGGGACCAGGGGTTCGAGCAGTACTTC.

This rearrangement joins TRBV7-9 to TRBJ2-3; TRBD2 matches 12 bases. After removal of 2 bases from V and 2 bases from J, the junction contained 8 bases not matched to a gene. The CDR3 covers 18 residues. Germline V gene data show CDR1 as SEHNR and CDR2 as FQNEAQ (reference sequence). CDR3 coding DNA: TGTGCCAGCAGCTTACCCAGGACTAGCGGGACCTCCACAGATACGCAGTATTTT. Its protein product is CASSLPRTSGTSTDTQYF.

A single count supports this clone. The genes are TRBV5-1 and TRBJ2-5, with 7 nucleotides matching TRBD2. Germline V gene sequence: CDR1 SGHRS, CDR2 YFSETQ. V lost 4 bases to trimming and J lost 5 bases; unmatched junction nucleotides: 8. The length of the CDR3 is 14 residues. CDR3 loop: CASSTLEGGETQYF. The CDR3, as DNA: TGCGCCAGCAGCACTCTAGAGGGAGGGGAGACCCAGTACTTC.

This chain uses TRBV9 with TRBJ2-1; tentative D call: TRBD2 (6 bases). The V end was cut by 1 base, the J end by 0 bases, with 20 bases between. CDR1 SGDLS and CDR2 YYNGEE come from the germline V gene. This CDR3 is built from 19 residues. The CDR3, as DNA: TGTGCCAGCAGCGTAAGAGGGATTAGCGGAGAAAGCTCCTACAATGAGCAGTTCTTC. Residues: CASSVRGISGESSYNEQFF.